Following are 21 T cell receptor beta chains from one sample sequenced in a study of shared clonotypes between healthy human individuals. Positive CCR7 selection of CD45RO-negative cells yielded the naive CD8 cells, and terminally differentiated effector memory CD45RA+ cells were excluded. Profiled with immunoSEQ multiplex PCR; TCRdb holds only in-frame clones, not every one. The data contain about 2.1 million clones, just under 95% of them singletons. The sequencing input was naive CD8+ T cells from PBMCs. The receptors derive from a man between 18 and 35 years old in good health. Some clones in this sample may be carry-over from other donors' samples.

The rearrangement uses TRBV27 and TRBJ1-5; 12 bases align to TRBD1. After removal of 6 bases from V and 2 bases from J, the junction contained 11 bases not matched to a gene. Germline loops: CDR1 MNHEY, CDR2 SMNVEV (reference sequence). The CDR3 is 18 residues long. The CDR3 region is CASSPFGTGGSGNQPQHF. For the CDR3, the DNA is TGTGCCAGCAGCCCTTTCGGGACAGGGGGCTCCGGCAATCAGCCCCAGCATTTT.

This chain uses TRBV28 with TRBJ1-5; possible D gene TRBD1, 6 bases. The CDR3 is made up of 15 amino acids. Trimming removed 1 base from V and 6 bases from J, with 13 bases in between. CDR1 is MDHEN and CDR2 is SYDVKM in the germline V gene. The CDR3: CASSLFRGAGQPQHF. The CDR3 DNA sequence: TGTGCCAGCAGTTTATTCCGGGGGGCCGGTCAGCCCCAGCATTTT.

This CDR3 is CASSAEGQGLAYEQYF. As DNA, the CDR3 is TGCGCCAGCAGCGCGGAGGGACAGGGACTCGCCTACGAGCAGTACTTC. The chain is built from TRBV5-1 and TRBJ2-7; 9 nucleotides align to TRBD1. The germline gives CDR1 SGHRS, CDR2 YFSETQ. This CDR3 region has 16 residues. V trimming: 4 bases; J trimming: 2 bases; junction bases outside the gene matches: 10.

The V and J genes are TRBV7-8 and TRBJ2-7, with 8 bases identical to TRBD1. This CDR3 contains 16 residues. After removal of 5 bases from V and 3 bases from J, the junction contained 12 bases not matched to a gene. From germline, CDR1 is SGHVS and CDR2 FQNEAQ. DNA for the CDR3: TGTGCCAGCAGCGACCAACAGGGGGTGACTTTCTACGAGCAGTACTTC. Translation gives CASSDQQGVTFYEQYF.

The genes are TRBV30 and TRBJ1-5; D gene ambiguous. V lost 2 bases and J 4 bases, leaving 15 bases between the germline ends. This CDR3 region has 15 residues. Germline V gene sequence: CDR1 GTSNPN, CDR2 SVGIG (reference sequence). The CDR3 sequence: CAWSHYGTSNQPQHF. The CDR3, as DNA: TGTGCCTGGAGTCATTACGGAACTTCAAATCAGCCCCAGCATTTT.

The genes are TRBV29-1 and TRBJ2-1; the D gene is possibly TRBD2 (5 bases). This CDR3 spans 13 amino acids. Germline CDR1 SQVTM, CDR2 ANQGSEA. With 3 bases removed from V and 6 bases from J, the gap between germline ends came to 12 bases. CDR3: CSVDIQGGNEQFF. CDR3 sequence (DNA): TGCAGCGTTGATATTCAAGGAGGCAATGAGCAGTTCTTC.

The CDR3 protein is CASSHRAQETQYF. In DNA form, the CDR3 reads TGTGCCAGCAGTCACAGGGCCCAAGAGACCCAGTACTTC. This chain uses TRBV6-5 with TRBJ2-5; possible D gene TRBD1, 6 bases. This CDR3 is built from 13 residues. V lost 5 bases and J 1 base, leaving 8 bases between the germline ends. Germline values: CDR1 MNHEY, CDR2 SVGAGI.

The chain recombines TRBV28 with TRBJ2-7; 7 bases line up with TRBD1. The CDR3 extends over 15 amino acids. The J segment lost 0 bases and the V segment lost 6 bases, leaving 8 bases of the junction unmatched. The germline V gene encodes CDR1 MDHEN and CDR2 SYDVKM. The CDR3 sequence: CASSPYPGGSYEQYF. The CDR3 nucleotides are TGTGCCAGCAGCCCTTATCCAGGGGGCTCCTACGAGCAGTACTTC.

The chain links TRBV27 to TRBJ2-7; D is possibly TRBD1 or TRBD2 (6 bases each). CDR1 MNHEY and CDR2 SMNVEV come from the germline V gene (reference sequence). V was pared by 2 bases and J by 7 bases, with 15 bases between. The CDR3 contains 14 residues. CDR3 sequence: CASSLTREGGEQYF. CDR3 bases: TGTGCCAGCAGTTTAACGCGGGAAGGGGGGGAGCAGTACTTC.

The CDR3 DNA follows: TGTGCCAGCAGTTTATGGAGGGCGGGACCGGGGGCCGGGGAGCTGTTTTTT. It encodes CASSLWRAGPGAGELFF. The rearrangement uses TRBV28 and TRBJ2-2, with D possibly being TRBD2 (6 bases). Between the trimmed V and J ends, which lost 0 bases and 6 bases, there was a span of 17 bases. Germline-derived CDR1 and CDR2 are MDHEN and SYDVKM. This CDR3 region has 17 residues. Supplemented by reference TRBV28 and TRBJ2-2, the full variable domain reads DVKVTQSSRYLVKRTGEKVFLECVQDMDHENMFWYRQDPGLGLRLIYFSYDVKMKEKGDIPEGYSVSREKKERFSLILESASTNQTSMYLCASSLWRAGPGAGELFFGEGSRLTVL.

The chain has TRBV27 and TRBJ1-2; D possibly corresponds to TRBD1 (5 bases). With 3 bases removed from V and 3 bases from J, the gap between germline ends came to 11 bases. CDR1 is MNHEY and CDR2 is SMNVEV in the germline V gene (reference sequence). The CDR3 is 14 residues long. The CDR3 nucleotides are TGTGCCAGCAGTTTTTTGGGGGGGGACTATGGCTACACCTTC. It encodes CASSFLGGDYGYTF.

The chain has TRBV27 and TRBJ1-5; D uncertain. V lost 3 bases to trimming and J lost 6 bases, with 24 bases between them. Germline V gives CDR1 MNHEY, CDR2 SMNVEV (reference sequence). The CDR3 consists of 18 residues. CDR3 coding DNA: TGTGCCAGCAGTTTTTTCCCGCCTCGGGTGGAGCTTAGTCAGCCCCAGCATTTT. Its translation is CASSFFPPRVELSQPQHF.

As for this clone: The sample contains more than one DNA sequence encoding this CDR3. The chain is built from TRBV19 and TRBJ1-1, with 10 bases that match TRBD1. CDR3 length equals 13 residues. V shed 9 bases, J shed 5 bases, and the junction held 6 bases outside the gene matches. The germline V gene encodes CDR1 LNHDA and CDR2 SQIVND (reference sequence). DNA for the CDR3: TGTGCCAGCCGGGACAGGGGCGGTACTGAAGCTTTCTTT. This codes for CASRDRGGTEAFF.

The gene calls are TRBV27 and TRBJ1-2; D call uncertain. There are 16 residues in the CDR3. V was trimmed by 4 bases and J by 1 base, leaving 16 bases between them. In germline, CDR1 is MNHEY, CDR2 SMNVEV (reference sequence). The CDR3 sequence: CASSYRPGGLNYGYTF. The CDR3 DNA is TGTGCCAGCAGTTATAGACCGGGAGGACTTAACTATGGCTACACCTTC.

The chain uses TRBV5-1 and TRBJ2-7, with 11 positions matching TRBD1. V gave up 3 bases and J gave up 3 bases; unmatched junction bases: 2. The CDR3 is 14 amino acids. CDR1 and CDR2 (germline): SGHRS, YFSETQ. The CDR3 DNA follows: TGCGCCAGCAGCTGGACAGGGGGCGGCTACGAGCAGTACTTC. The encoded protein is CASSWTGGGYEQYF.

The genes are TRBV7-9 and TRBJ1-2; maybe TRBD1 (5 bases). Trimming removed 0 bases from V and 5 bases from J, with 16 bases in between. CDR3 size: 16 residues. The V gene's germline CDR1 is SEHNR and CDR2 FQNEAQ (reference sequence). The CDR3 here is CASSLALSGGGYGYTF. For the CDR3, the DNA is TGTGCCAGCAGCTTAGCGCTGAGTGGCGGGGGGTATGGCTACACCTTC.

This chain links TRBV7-9 with TRBJ2-1; the match to TRBD1 covers 7 bases. CDR1 SEHNR and CDR2 FQNEAQ come from the germline V gene (reference sequence). The CDR3 spans 13 residues. V dropped 5 bases and J dropped 5; count of bases not matched to a gene: 3. The CDR3 loop is CASSPGTDNEQFF. Here the CDR3 DNA reads TGTGCCAGCAGCCCCGGGACAGACAATGAGCAGTTCTTC.

This clone was observed a single time. V and J are TRBV7-2 and TRBJ2-5, with D unresolved. This CDR3 has 13 amino acids. Germline V gene sequence: CDR1 SGHTA, CDR2 FQGNSA. Between the trimmed V and J ends, which lost 2 bases and 5 bases, there was a span of 9 bases. CDR3 residues: CASSLQNRETQYF. DNA for the CDR3: TGTGCCAGCAGCTTACAGAACCGGGAGACCCAGTACTTC.

The rearrangement links TRBV6-5 to TRBJ2-1, with D uncertain. Germline V gene lookup returns CDR1 MNHEY and CDR2 SVGAGI. The V gene lost 7 bases and the J gene lost 6 bases, with 7 bases spanning the gap. The length of the CDR3 is 11 residues. The CDR3 DNA sequence: TGTGCCAGCAAAATATCCAATGAGCAGTTCTTC. Amino acids: CASKISNEQFF.

The genes are TRBV23-1 and TRBJ2-7; 9 bases agree with TRBD2. TRBV23-1 is an ORF for which the function is uncertain. The CDR3 consists of 15 residues. Germline trimming cut 8 bases from V and 2 bases from J; bases unmatched to any gene: 10. DNA of the CDR3: TGCGCCAGCCCCCGGCGGGGGGGGGCCCCCTACGAGCAGTACTTC. Its protein is CASPRRGGAPYEQYF.

The count of this clone is one. The rearrangement joins TRBV4-3 to TRBJ2-3; no clear D. The CDR3 contains 14 residues. V lost 4 bases to trimming and J lost 1 base, with 9 bases between them. CDR1 is LGHNA, CDR2 YSLEER, per germline. The CDR3 DNA reads TGCGCCAGCAGCCTTAAGACTGGCACAGATACGCAGTATTTT. It yields the protein CASSLKTGTDTQYF.